These T cell receptor beta chains were read from a single sample in a study of T cells expressing NK-cell markers. TCRdb reprocessed the 5' RACE reads; each CDR3 protein has one entry and no DNA is given. Here the sample table reports 500,000 to 600,000 distinct CDR3 sequences. The sample comprised blood T cells: a sorted CD56 or NKG2C T cell subset, CD4+ or CD8+ T cells, or bulk PBMC T cells (not recorded which). The receptors stem from a man in his late teens or twenties in good health. CDR3s include the opening cysteine and the closing phenylalanine or tryptophan.

TRBJ1-2 TRBV5-4 CASSLRQGKSYGYTF
TRBJ1-4 TRBV7-2 CASSLTIGKLFF
TRBJ2-5 TRBV12-3/TRBV12-4 CASSLAGLVEETQYF
TRBJ2-5 TRBV7-9 CASIGQSQETQYF
TRBJ1-4 TRBV5-6 CASSLGDRLIYEKLFF
TRBJ1-5 TRBV5-4 CASSLAADQPQHF
TRBJ2-1 TRBV7-9 CASPGGGSSYNEQFF
TRBJ1-3 TRBV12-3/TRBV12-4 CASRPNLGTASGNTIYF
TRBJ1-5 TRBV7-9 CASSAGLENQPQHF
TRBJ1-1 TRBV30 CAWSSGLVTEAFF
TRBJ1-1 TRBV11-3 CASSRRTGGIATEAFF
TRBJ2-7 TRBV6-1 CASRQGVGTYEQYF
TRBJ2-3 TRBV11-3 CASSHSGLAGDTQYF
TRBJ2-3 TRBV9 CASSVAGEGVTDTQYF
TRBJ2-3 TRBV2 CASSDWPPGAYF
TRBJ1-4 TRBV9 CASSAEGSLNEKLFF
TRBJ2-1 TRBV12-3/TRBV12-4 CASSWLREVDEQFF
TRBJ1-5 TRBV6-2/TRBV6-3 CASKRGTGDSNQPQHF